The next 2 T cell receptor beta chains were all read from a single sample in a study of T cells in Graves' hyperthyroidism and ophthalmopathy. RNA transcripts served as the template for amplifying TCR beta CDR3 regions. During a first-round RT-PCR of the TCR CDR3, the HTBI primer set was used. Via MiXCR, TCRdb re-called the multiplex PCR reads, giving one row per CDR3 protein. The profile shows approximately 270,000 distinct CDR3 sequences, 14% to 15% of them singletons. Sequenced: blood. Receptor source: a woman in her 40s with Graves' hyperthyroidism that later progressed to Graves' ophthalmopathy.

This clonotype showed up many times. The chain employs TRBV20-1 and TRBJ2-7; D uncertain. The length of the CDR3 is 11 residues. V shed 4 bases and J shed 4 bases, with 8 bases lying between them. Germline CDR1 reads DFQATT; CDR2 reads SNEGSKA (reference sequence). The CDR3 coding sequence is TGCAGTGCTATCGGACCTTACGAGCAGTACTTC. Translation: CSAIGPYEQYF.

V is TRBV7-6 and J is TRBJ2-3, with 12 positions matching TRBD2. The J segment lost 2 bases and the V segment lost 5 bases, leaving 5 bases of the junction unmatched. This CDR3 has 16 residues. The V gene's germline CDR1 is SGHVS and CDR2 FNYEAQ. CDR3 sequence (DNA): TGTGCCAGCAGCCGATGGACTAGCGGGAACACAGATACGCAGTATTTT. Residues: CASSRWTSGNTDTQYF.